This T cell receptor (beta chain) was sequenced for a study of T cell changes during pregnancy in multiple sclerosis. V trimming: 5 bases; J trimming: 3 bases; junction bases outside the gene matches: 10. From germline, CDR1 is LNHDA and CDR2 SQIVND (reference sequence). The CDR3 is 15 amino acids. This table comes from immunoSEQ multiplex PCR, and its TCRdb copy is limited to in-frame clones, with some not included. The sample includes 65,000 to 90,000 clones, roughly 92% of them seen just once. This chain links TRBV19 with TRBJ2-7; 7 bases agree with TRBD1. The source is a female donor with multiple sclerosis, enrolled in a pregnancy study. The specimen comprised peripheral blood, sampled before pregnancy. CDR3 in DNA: TGTGCCAGTAGTCCCACCGGAACAGGGGTCTACGAGCAGTACTTC. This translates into CASSPTGTGVYEQYF.